This is a list of T cell receptor beta chains from one sample in a study of control samples from healthy donors and cancer patients. Clones were sequenced by immunoSEQ multiplex PCR, and TCRdb holds only the in-frame ones, with some missing. The sample shows about 70,000 clones, about 94% of them seen only once. The sequencing sample was made of blood. The source is a woman aged 25 to 39 in good health. Each CDR3 is given with its conserved first and last residue. D genes are given only for firm matches. Expanded clones are given a class, and other clones once, few, many or no size at all.

TRBD1	TRBV2	.	TRBJ1-1	TGTGCCAGCAGACCCGGGACAGGGAGCACTGAAGCTTTCTTT	CASRPGTGSTEAFF
.	TRBV30	.	TRBJ1-4	TGTGCCTGGAGTGTTGTAGCTAATGAAAAACTGTTTTTT	CAWSVVANEKLFF
.	TRBV9	.	TRBJ1-2	TGTGCCAGCAGCGACTCAGGGGTCTATGGCTACACCTTC	CASSDSGVYGYTF
.	TRBV6-1	.	TRBJ2-5	TGTGCCAGCAGTGAATTGTCAGGGTCACTGGTGGCCCAGTACTTC	CASSELSGSLVAQYF
.	TRBV28	.	TRBJ1-1	TGTGCCAGCAGAACCACAGTTGGGAAACCGTACGCTTTCTTT	CASRTTVGKPYAFF
.	TRBV10-3	.	TRBJ2-3	TGTGCCATCCTCCAGTCCGCGCAGGGAGGAGATACGCAGTATTTT	CAILQSAQGGDTQYF
.	TRBV9	once	TRBJ2-2	TGTGCCAGCAGCGTACTGGGAATGAACACCGGGGAGCTGTTTTTT	CASSVLGMNTGELFF
TRBD1	TRBV18	.	TRBJ1-4	TGTGCCAGCTCTCCGGACAGGGTTGAAAAACTGTTTTTT	CASSPDRVEKLFF
.	TRBV7-9	.	TRBJ1-5	TGTGCCAGCAGCTTTAGTTATCAGCCCCAGCATTTT	CASSFSYQPQHF
TRBD1	TRBV2	once	TRBJ1-2	TGTGCCAGCAACGGACAGGGGTACTATGGCTACACCTTC	CASNGQGYYGYTF
.	TRBV5-1	.	TRBJ2-3	TGCGCCAGCAGCTTGGATGGGACTAGCACAGATACGCAGTATTTT	CASSLDGTSTDTQYF
.	TRBV13	.	TRBJ2-3	TGTGCCAGCAGCTTACCGGGCGCCACAGATACGCAGTATTTT	CASSLPGATDTQYF
.	TRBV7-9	.	TRBJ1-1	TGTGCCAGCAGCCCCAGCACTGAAGCTTTCTTT	CASSPSTEAFF
.	TRBV5-1	.	TRBJ2-7	TGCGCCAGCAGCGAGGGGGGGCTCTACGAGCAGTACTTC	CASSEGGLYEQYF
.	TRBV19	.	TRBJ1-2	TGTGCCAGCAGGACATTGACAGACTATGGCTACACCTTC	CASRTLTDYGYTF
.	TRBV14	.	TRBJ2-3	TGTGCCAGCAGACAACAGGGCAGAGATACGCAGTATTTT	CASRQQGRDTQYF
.	TRBV7-7	.	TRBJ1-2	TGTGCTAGCAGCCCACTGCACCGCTATGGCTACACCTTC	CASSPLHRYGYTF
TRBD1	TRBV5-4	.	TRBJ1-1	TGTGCCAGCAGCTTGGACCCTACAGGGGACACTGAAGCTTTCTTT	CASSLDPTGDTEAFF